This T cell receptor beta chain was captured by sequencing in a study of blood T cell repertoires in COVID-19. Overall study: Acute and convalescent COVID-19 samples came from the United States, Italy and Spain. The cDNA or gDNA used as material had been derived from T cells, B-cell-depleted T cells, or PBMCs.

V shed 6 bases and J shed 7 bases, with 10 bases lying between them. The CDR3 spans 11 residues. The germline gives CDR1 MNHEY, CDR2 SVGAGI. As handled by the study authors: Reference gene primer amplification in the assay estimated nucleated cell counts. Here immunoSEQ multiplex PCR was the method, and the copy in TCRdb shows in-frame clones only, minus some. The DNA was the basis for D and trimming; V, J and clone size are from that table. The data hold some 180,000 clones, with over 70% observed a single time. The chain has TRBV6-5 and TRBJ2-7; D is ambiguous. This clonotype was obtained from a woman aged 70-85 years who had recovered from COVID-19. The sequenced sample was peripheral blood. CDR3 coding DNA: TGTGCCAGCAGCAGAGAGGCTGAGCAGTACTTC. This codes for CASSREAEQYF.